The source of this T cell receptor (beta chain) is a study of T cells after yellow fever vaccination. Turning to the study itself: With SMART-Seq v4 Ultra Low Input, the fractions containing low cell numbers were prepared.

Using its own MiXCR run on the 5' RACE reads, TCRdb lists one record per CDR3 protein. The sample includes around 310,000 distinct CDR3 sequences, approximately 3.9% seen only once; the top ten take approximately 25%. This clonotype occurred many times. What it binds is not known. V gave up 4 bases and J gave up 7 bases, with 7 bases separating them. Germline V CDR1 and CDR2: MGHRA, YSYEKL. The CDR3 consists of 12 residues. Findings of the study overall: The presence of abundant clonotypes contaminating from the bulk population was possible in FACS-sorted repertoires. It was the secondary response that reached its peak faster, day 5 versus 15, but it was weaker. Post-booster repertoires again held most primary-vaccination clones (roughly 95% CD4, roughly 88% CD8).

This specimen consisted of PBMCs, obtained 5 days after the yellow fever booster vaccination. The sequence came from a young man who received the YFV17D yellow fever vaccine. The gene calls are TRBV4-1 and TRBJ1-4; no reliable D call. CDR3: CASSRELEKLFF. The CDR3 DNA sequence: TGCGCCAGCAGCCGAGAGCTTGAAAAACTGTTTTTT.